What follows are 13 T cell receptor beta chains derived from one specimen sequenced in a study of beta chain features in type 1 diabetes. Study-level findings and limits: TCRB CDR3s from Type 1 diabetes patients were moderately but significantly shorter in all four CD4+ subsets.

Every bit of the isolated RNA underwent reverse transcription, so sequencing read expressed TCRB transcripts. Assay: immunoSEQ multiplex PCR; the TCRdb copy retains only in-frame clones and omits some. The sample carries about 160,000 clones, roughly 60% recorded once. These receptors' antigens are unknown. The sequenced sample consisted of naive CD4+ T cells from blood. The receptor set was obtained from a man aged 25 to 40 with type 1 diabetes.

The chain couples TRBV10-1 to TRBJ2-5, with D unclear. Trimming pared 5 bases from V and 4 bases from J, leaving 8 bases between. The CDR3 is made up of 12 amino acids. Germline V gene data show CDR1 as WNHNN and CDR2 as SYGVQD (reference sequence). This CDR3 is CASSLDGETQYF. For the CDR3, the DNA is TGCGCCAGCAGTCTGGATGGAGAGACCCAGTACTTC.

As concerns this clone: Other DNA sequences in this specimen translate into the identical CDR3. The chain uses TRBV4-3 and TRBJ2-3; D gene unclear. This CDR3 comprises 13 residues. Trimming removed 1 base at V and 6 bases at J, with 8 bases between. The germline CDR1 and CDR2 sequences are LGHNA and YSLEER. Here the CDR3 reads CASSQGPTDTQYF. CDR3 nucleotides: TGCGCCAGCAGCCAAGGGCCGACCGATACGCAGTATTTT.

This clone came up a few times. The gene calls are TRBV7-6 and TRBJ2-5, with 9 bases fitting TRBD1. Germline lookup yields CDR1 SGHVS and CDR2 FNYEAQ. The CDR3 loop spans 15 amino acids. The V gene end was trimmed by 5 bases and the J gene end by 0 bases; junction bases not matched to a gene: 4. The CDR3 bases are TGTGCCAGCAGCCCCGGGACAGGGAACCAAGAGACCCAGTACTTC. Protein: CASSPGTGNQETQYF.

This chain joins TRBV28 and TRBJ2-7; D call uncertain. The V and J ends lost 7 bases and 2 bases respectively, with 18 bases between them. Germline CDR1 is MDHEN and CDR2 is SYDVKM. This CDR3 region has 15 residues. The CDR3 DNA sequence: TGTGCCAGCATGACCCCCCGGGTTCCAACCTACGAGCAGTACTTC. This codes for CASMTPRVPTYEQYF.

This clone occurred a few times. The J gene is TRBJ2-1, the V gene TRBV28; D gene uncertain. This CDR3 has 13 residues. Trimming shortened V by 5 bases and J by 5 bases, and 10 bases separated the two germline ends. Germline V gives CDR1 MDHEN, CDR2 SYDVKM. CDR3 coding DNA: TGTGCCAGCAGTGAACCCGCGAACAATGAGCAGTTCTTC. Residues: CASSEPANNEQFF.

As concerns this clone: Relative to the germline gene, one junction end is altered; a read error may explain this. CDR3 nucleotides: TGTGCTAGCAGCTTACAGGCCCACTCAGATACGCAGTATTTT. Translating it yields CASSLQAHSDTQYF. The chain has TRBV7-7 and TRBJ2-3; D possibly corresponds to TRBD1 (5 bases). The germline CDR1 and CDR2 sequences are SSHAT and FNYEAQ (reference sequence). This CDR3 contains 14 residues.

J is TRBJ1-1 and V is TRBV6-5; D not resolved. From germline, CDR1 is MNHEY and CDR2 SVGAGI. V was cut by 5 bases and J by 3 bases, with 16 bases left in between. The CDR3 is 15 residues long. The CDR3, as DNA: TGTGCCAGCAGTCCCGGGTGGCTTGGAGACACTGAAGCTTTCTTT. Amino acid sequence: CASSPGWLGDTEAFF.

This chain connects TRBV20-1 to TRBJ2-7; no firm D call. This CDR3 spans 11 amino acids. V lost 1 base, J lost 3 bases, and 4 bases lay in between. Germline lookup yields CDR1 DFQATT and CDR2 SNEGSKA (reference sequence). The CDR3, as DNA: TGCAGTGCTAGAGGTTTCTACGAGCAGTACTTC. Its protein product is CSARGFYEQYF.

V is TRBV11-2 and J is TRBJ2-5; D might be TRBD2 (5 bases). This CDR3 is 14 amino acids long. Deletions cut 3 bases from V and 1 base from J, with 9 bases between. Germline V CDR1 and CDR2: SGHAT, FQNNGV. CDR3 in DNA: TGTGCCAGCAGCTTGGGTGGACTCCAAGAGACCCAGTACTTC. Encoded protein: CASSLGGLQETQYF.

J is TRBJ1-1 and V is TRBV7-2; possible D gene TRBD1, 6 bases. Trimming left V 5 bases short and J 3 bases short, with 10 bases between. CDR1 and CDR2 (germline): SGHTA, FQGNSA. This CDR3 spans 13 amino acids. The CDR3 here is CASSLRGDTEAFF. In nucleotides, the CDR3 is TGTGCCAGCAGCCTTAGGGGGGACACTGAAGCTTTCTTT.

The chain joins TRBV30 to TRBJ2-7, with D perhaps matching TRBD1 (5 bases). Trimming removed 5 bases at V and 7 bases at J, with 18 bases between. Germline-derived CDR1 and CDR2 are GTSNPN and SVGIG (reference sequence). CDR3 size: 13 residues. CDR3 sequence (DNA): TGTGCCTGGGGGGCGGTGCTGTCAACTGAGCAGTACTTC. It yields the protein CAWGAVLSTEQYF.

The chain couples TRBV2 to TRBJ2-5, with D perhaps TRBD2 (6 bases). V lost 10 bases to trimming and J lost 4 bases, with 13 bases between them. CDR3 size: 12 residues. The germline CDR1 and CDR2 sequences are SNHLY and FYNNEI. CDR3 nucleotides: TGTGCCACGACTAGTCGACGAGAGACCCAGTACTTC. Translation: CATTSRRETQYF.

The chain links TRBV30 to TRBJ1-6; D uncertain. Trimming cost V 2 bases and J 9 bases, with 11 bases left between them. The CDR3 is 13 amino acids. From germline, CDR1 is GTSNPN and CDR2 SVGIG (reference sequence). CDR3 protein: CAWSIWTTSPLHF. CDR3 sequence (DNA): TGTGCCTGGAGTATCTGGACGACTTCACCCCTCCACTTT.